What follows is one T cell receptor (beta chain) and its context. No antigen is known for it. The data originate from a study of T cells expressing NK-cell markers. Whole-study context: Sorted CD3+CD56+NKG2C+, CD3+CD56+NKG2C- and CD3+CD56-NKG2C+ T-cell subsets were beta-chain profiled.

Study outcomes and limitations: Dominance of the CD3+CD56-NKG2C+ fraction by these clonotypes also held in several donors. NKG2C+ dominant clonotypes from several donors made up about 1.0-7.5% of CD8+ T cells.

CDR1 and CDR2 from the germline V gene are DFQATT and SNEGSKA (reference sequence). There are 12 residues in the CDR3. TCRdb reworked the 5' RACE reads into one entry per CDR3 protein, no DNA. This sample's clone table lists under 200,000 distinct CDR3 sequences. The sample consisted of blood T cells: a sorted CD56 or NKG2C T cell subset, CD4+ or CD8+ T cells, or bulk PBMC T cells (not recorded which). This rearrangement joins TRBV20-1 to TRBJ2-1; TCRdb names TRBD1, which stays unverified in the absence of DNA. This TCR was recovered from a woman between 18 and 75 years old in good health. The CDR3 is CSAREDRAEQFF.